This entry features one T cell receptor beta chain sequence. This entry is derived from a study of blood T cell repertoires in COVID-19. In the study overall: Some COVID-19 samples were acute and others convalescent; all came from the United States, Italy and Spain.

Data came from immunoSEQ multiplex PCR; TCRdb stores just in-frame clones and leaves some out. The table includes 180,000 or so clones, about 88% detected once. Germline loops: CDR1 SGDLS, CDR2 YYNGEE. V shed 3 bases and J 16 bases; nucleotides not matched to a gene: 16. CDR3 length: 14 amino acids. The sequenced sample consisted of PBMCs or T cells enriched from blood (not recorded which). The chain couples TRBV9 to TRBJ2-4, with 7 bases matching TRBD2. This receptor was taken from a young woman who had recovered from COVID-19. CDR3 bases: TGTGCCAGCAGCGCCCACGCCGCTACTAGCGATAAATACTTC. Residues: CASSAHAATSDKYF.